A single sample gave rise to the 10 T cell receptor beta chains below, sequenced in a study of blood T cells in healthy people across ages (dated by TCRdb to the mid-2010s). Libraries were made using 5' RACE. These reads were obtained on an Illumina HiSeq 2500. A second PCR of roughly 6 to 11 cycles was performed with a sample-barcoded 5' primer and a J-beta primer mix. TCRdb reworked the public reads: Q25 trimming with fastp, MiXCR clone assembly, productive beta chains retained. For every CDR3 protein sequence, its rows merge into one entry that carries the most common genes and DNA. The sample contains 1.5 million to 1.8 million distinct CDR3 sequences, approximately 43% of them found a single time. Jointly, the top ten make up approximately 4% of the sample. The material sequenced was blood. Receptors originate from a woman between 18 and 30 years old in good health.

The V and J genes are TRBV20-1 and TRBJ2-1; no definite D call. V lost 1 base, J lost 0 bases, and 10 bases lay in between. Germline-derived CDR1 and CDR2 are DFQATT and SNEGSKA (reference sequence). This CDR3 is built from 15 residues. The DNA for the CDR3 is TGCAGTGCTAGAGGGGGTCTCAGCTCCTACAATGAGCAGTTCTTC. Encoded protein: CSARGGLSSYNEQFF.

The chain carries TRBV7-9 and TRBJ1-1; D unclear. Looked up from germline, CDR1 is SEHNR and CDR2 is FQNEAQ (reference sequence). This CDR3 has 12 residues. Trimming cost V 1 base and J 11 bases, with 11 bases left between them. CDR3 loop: CASSLEPRDAFF. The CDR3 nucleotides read TGTGCCAGCAGCTTAGAACCCCGTGACGCTTTCTTT. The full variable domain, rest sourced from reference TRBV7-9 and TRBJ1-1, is DTGVSQNPRHKITKRGQNVTFRCDPISEHNRLYWYRQTLGQGPEFLTYFQNEAQLEKSRLLSDRFSAERPKGSFSTLEIQRTEQGDSAMYLCASSLEPRDAFFGQGTRLTVV.

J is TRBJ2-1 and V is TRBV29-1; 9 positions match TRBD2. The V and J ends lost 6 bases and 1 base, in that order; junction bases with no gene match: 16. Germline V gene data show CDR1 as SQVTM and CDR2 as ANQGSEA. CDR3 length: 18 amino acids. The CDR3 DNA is TGCAGCGTCGGGTTAGGGGCGGGAGGGCCTAATTCCTACAATGAGCAGTTCTTC. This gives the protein CSVGLGAGGPNSYNEQFF.

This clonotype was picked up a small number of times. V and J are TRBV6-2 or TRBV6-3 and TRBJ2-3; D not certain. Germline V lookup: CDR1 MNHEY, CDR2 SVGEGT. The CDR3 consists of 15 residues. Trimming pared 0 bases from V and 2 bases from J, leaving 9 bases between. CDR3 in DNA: TGTGCCAGCAGTTACTCGAAAGATTCCACAGATACGCAGTATTTT. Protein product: CASSYSKDSTDTQYF.

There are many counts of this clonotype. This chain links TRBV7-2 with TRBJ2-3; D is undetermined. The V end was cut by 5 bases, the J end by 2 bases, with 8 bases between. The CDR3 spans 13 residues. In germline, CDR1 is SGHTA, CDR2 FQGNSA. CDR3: CASSPSPTDTQYF. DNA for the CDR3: TGTGCCAGCAGCCCGTCCCCCACAGATACGCAGTATTTT.

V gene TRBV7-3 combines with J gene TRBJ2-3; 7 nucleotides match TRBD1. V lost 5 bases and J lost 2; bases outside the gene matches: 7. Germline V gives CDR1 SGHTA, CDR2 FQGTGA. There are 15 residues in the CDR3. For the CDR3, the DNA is TGTGCCAGCAGCCCACAGGGGTCCTACACAGATACGCAGTATTTT. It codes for CASSPQGSYTDTQYF. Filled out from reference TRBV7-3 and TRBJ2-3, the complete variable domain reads GAGVSQTPSNKVTEKGKYVELRCDPISGHTALYWYRQSLGQGPEFLIYFQGTGAADDSGLPNDRFFAVRPEGSVSTLKIQRTERGDSAVYLCASSPQGSYTDTQYFGPGTRLTVL.

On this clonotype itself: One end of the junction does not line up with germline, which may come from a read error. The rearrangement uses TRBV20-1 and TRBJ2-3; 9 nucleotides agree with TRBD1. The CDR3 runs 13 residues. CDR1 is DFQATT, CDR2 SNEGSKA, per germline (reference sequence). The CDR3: CGARTGVEDTQYF. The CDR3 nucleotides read TGCGGTGCAAGGACAGGGGTGGAAGATACGCAGTATTTT.

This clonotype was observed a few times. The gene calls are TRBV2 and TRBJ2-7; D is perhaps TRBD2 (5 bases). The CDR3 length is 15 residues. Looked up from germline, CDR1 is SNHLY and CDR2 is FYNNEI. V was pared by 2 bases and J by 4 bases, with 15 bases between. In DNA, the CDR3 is TGTGCCAGCAGTGAACAGAGCGGACCCTTTTACGAGCAGTACTTC. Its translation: CASSEQSGPFYEQYF.

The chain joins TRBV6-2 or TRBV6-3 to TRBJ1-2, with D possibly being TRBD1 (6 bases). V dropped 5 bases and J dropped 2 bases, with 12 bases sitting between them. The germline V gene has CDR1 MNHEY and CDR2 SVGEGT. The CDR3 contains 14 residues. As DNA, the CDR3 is TGTGCCAGCAGTGACACAGGGATCAACTATGGCTACACCTTC. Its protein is CASSDTGINYGYTF.

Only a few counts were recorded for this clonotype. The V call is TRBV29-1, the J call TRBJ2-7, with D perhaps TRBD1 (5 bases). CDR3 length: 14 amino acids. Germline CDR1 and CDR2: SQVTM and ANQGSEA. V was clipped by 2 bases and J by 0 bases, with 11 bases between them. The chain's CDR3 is CSVELSGRSYEQYF. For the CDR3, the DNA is TGCAGCGTTGAACTTTCAGGGCGCTCCTACGAGCAGTACTTC.